The rows below give T cell receptor beta chains drawn from one sample of a study of beta chain features in type 1 diabetes. The protocol was immunoSEQ multiplex PCR, while the TCRdb copy is restricted to in-frame clones and leaves out a portion. Among around 500,000 clones listed, about 32% were seen once. Specimen: naive CD4+ T cells from blood. The receptor set was obtained from a man between 18 and 29 years old in good health. CDR3s include the opening cysteine and the closing phenylalanine or tryptophan. D genes are given only for firm matches. Size tells how often a clone was seen (once, few, many) or the class of an expanded clone, and some rows leave it out.

>13|NA|few|TRBV7-9|TRBJ2-2
CASSKDLAGELFF
TGTGCCAGCAGCAAAGACCTGGCCGGGGAGCTGTTTTTT
>15|NA|few|TRBV13|TRBJ2-7
CASSGRQSLSYEQYF
TGTGCCAGCAGCGGCAGACAGTCCCTCTCCTACGAGCAGTACTTC
>10|NA|few|TRBV18|TRBJ2-7
CASPFTEQYF
TGTGCCAGCCCCTTTACAGAGCAGTACTTC
>13|NA|NA|TRBV28|TRBJ2-7
CASSRTGFYEQYF
TGTGCCAGCAGTCGGACGGGTTTCTACGAGCAGTACTTC
>17|NA|few|TRBV21-1|TRBJ2-1
CASRGGDRVISYNEQFF
TGTGCCAGCAGAGGGGGAGACAGGGTTATCTCCTACAATGAGCAGTTCTTC
>14|NA|NA|TRBV5-4|TRBJ2-5
CASSLPGPQETQYF
TGTGCCAGCAGCCTCCCGGGACCTCAAGAGACCCAGTACTTC
>14|NA|NA|TRBV30|TRBJ1-2
CAWSRRATNYGYTF
TGTGCCTGGAGTCGTCGTGCTACTAACTATGGCTACACCTTC
>16|TRBD1|NA|TRBV28|TRBJ2-1
CASSPAGTGRRNEQFF
TGTGCCAGCAGTCCCGCCGGGACAGGGAGACGCAATGAGCAGTTCTTC
>15|TRBD2|few|TRBV9|TRBJ2-1
CASSPGTSGRGEQFF
TGTGCCAGCAGCCCCGGGACTAGCGGGAGAGGTGAGCAGTTCTTC
>11|NA|NA|TRBV7-2|TRBJ2-5
CASTTWETQYF
TGTGCCAGCACCACCTGGGAGACCCAGTACTTC
>16|TRBD2|few|TRBV18|TRBJ2-1
CASSPGKREAFNEQFF
TGTGCCAGCTCACCAGGCAAGCGGGAGGCTTTCAATGAGCAGTTCTTC
>15|NA|few|TRBV11-3|TRBJ2-5
CASSLSPGSQETQYF
TGTGCCAGCAGCCTCAGTCCCGGGAGCCAAGAGACCCAGTACTTC
>15|NA|NA|TRBV27|TRBJ1-2
CASRPPGGPVYGYTF
TGTGCCAGCAGGCCACCGGGGGGGCCAGTCTATGGCTACACCTTC
>12|TRBD1|NA|TRBV29-1|TRBJ2-1
CSGVRGRNEQFF
TGCAGCGGTGTCAGGGGGCGCAATGAGCAGTTCTTC
>14|TRBD2|NA|TRBV27|TRBJ2-7
CASSKASGRSEQYF
TGTGCCAGCAGTAAGGCTAGCGGGAGATCCGAGCAGTACTTC
>13|NA|NA|TRBV28|TRBJ2-2
CASSPINTGELFF
TGTGCCAGCAGTCCTATAAACACCGGGGAGCTGTTTTTT
>10|NA|NA|TRBV28|TRBJ2-1
CATERNEQFF
TGTGCCACCGAGAGGAATGAGCAGTTCTTC
>13|NA|NA|TRBV28|TRBJ2-4
CAAVGAAKNIQYF
TGTGCCGCCGTAGGGGCGGCCAAAAACATTCAGTACTTC
>14|TRBD1|few|TRBV10-3|TRBJ1-1
CAIRETGAPTEAFF
TGTGCCATCAGGGAGACAGGGGCTCCCACTGAAGCTTTCTTT
>15|NA|few|TRBV9|TRBJ1-1
CASSAGGGSATEAFF
TGTGCCAGCAGCGCCGGGGGAGGCAGTGCCACTGAAGCTTTCTTT
>17|NA|NA|TRBV7-9|TRBJ2-7
CASSPITSDRPAYEQYF
TGTGCCAGCAGCCCAATTACCTCTGACAGGCCAGCCTACGAGCAGTACTTC
>14|TRBD1|NA|TRBV30|TRBJ2-7
CAWRSPGTGSEQYF
TGTGCCTGGAGGTCACCCGGGACAGGGTCCGAGCAGTACTTC
>14|TRBD1|NA|TRBV6-1|TRBJ2-5
CASSIRDREETQYF
TGTGCCAGCAGTATCCGGGACAGGGAAGAGACCCAGTACTTC
>15|TRBD2|NA|TRBV5-1|TRBJ2-1
CASSLDTSGSGEQFF
TGCGCCAGCAGCTTGGACACTAGCGGGAGCGGTGAGCAGTTCTTC
>14|NA|NA|TRBV28|TRBJ1-2
CASSFPASGYGYTF
TGTGCCAGCAGTTTTCCCGCATCAGGCTATGGCTACACCTTC
>16|TRBD2|few|TRBV7-9|TRBJ2-1
CASSLALVGGEDEQFF
TGTGCCAGCAGCTTAGCCCTTGTGGGAGGGGAGGATGAGCAGTTCTTC
>14|TRBD2|NA|TRBV29-1|TRBJ2-7
CSVTRGGSPYEQYF
TGCAGCGTGACGCGGGGGGGGAGCCCCTACGAGCAGTACTTC
>12|NA|NA|TRBV25-1|TRBJ2-5
CASSVGFETQYF
TGTGCCAGCAGTGTTGGTTTCGAGACCCAGTACTTC
>15|TRBD1|few|TRBV9|TRBJ1-2
CASSVGNRGSYGYTF
TGTGCCAGCAGCGTAGGGAACAGGGGTAGCTATGGCTACACCTTC
>14|NA|NA|TRBV7-2|TRBJ1-5
CASSEHRGNQPQHF
TGTGCCAGCAGCGAACACAGGGGCAATCAGCCCCAGCATTTT
>15|TRBD2|NA|TRBV11-2|TRBJ2-2
CASSTSGRNTGELFF
TGTGCCAGCAGCACCAGCGGGAGGAACACCGGGGAGCTGTTTTTT
>16|TRBD1|once|TRBV28|TRBJ2-1
CASSSRDRGRFNEQFF
TGTGCCAGCAGTTCAAGGGACAGGGGAAGATTCAATGAGCAGTTCTTC
>14|TRBD1|NA|TRBV5-1|TRBJ2-3
CASSLGTGVDTQYF
TGCGCCAGCAGCCTCGGGACAGGGGTAGATACGCAGTATTTT
>16|TRBD2|NA|TRBV4-1|TRBJ2-7
CASSQERLAGDHEQYF
TGCGCCAGCAGCCAAGAAAGGCTAGCGGGAGATCACGAGCAGTACTTC
>15|NA|NA|TRBV4-3|TRBJ2-7
CASGLTLGRLYEQYF
TGCGCCAGCGGCCTTACCTTGGGACGGCTCTACGAGCAGTACTTC
>15|NA|NA|TRBV5-6|TRBJ2-1
CASSFVSSPPDEQFF
TGTGCCAGCAGCTTTGTAAGTTCCCCCCCGGATGAGCAGTTCTTC
>15|NA|NA|TRBV5-1|TRBJ2-1
CASSLSASGPYEQFF
TGCGCCAGCAGCTTGAGTGCCTCCGGGCCTTATGAGCAGTTCTTC
>16|TRBD2|few|TRBV5-1|TRBJ2-5
CASSLVPSGNQETQYF
TGCGCCAGCAGCTTGGTTCCTAGCGGCAACCAAGAGACCCAGTACTTC